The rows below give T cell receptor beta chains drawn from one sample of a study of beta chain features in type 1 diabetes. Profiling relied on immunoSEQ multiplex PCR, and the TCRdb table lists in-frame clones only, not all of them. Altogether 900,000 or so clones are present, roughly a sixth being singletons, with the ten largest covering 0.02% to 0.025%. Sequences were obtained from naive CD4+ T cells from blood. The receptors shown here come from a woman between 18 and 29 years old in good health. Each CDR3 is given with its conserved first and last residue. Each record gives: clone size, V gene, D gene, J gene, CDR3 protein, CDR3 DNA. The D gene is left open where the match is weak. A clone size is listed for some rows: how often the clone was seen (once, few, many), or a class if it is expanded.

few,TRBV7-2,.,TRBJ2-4,CASSRTPTKNIQYF,TGTGCCAGCAGCAGGACCCCTACCAAAAACATTCAGTACTTC
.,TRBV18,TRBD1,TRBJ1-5,CASSPRWPGQTSNQPQHF,TGTGCCAGCTCACCACGATGGCCGGGACAGACTAGCAATCAGCCCCAGCATTTT
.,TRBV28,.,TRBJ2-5,CASSEIGSGRQETQYF,TGTGCCAGCAGCGAGATAGGTAGCGGCCGCCAAGAGACCCAGTACTTC
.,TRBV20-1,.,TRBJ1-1,CSAPVNTEAFF,TGCAGTGCCCCGGTGAACACTGAAGCTTTCTTT
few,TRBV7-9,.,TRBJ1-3,CASSFRESGNTIYF,TGTGCCAGCAGCTTCCGGGAGAGTGGAAACACCATATATTTT
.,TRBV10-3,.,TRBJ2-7,CAIREAGWNYEQYF,TGTGCCATCAGGGAGGCAGGGTGGAATTACGAGCAGTACTTC
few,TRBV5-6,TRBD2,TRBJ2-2,CASSLTGTSDTGELFF,TGTGCCAGCAGCTTGACCGGGACTAGCGACACCGGGGAGCTGTTTTTT
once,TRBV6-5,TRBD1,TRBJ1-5,CASSGQGSNQPQHF,TGTGCCAGCAGTGGACAGGGGAGCAATCAGCCCCAGCATTTT
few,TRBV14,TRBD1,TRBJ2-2,CASSPWTGTGELFF,TGTGCCAGCAGCCCCTGGACAGGAACCGGGGAGCTGTTTTTT
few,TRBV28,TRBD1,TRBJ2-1,CASSRTGDGSNEQFF,TGTGCCAGCAGCCGGACAGGGGATGGTAGCAATGAGCAGTTCTTC
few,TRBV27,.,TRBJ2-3,CASRAHSTDTQYF,TGTGCCAGCAGGGCGCATAGCACAGATACGCAGTATTTT
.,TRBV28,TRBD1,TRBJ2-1,CASSLPQGANEQFF,TGTGCCAGCAGTTTACCCCAGGGGGCTAATGAGCAGTTCTTC
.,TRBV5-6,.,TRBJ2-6,CASSLWVTGANVLTF,TGTGCCAGCAGCTTGTGGGTTACTGGGGCCAACGTCCTGACTTTC
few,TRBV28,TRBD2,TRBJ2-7,CASSSPGLAREQYF,TGTGCCAGCAGTTCACCGGGACTAGCACGGGAGCAGTACTTC
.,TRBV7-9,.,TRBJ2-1,CASSPLGGRPNNEQFF,TGTGCCAGCAGCCCGCTTGGGGGGAGGCCAAACAATGAGCAGTTCTTC
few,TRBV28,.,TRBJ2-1,CASSLRLYNEQFF,TGTGCCAGCAGTTTGCGATTATACAATGAGCAGTTCTTC
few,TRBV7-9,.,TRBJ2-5,CASNAGTQETQYF,TGTGCCAGCAACGCAGGAACCCAAGAGACCCAGTACTTC
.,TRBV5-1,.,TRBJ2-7,CASSLAYQGPSYEQYF,TGCGCCAGCAGCTTGGCTTATCAGGGGCCCTCCTACGAGCAGTACTTC
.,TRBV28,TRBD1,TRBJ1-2,CASSFLLRGPNYGYTF,TGTGCCAGCAGTTTTCTGCTCAGGGGGCCCAACTATGGCTACACCTTC
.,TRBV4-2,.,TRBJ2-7,CASSQEADGRYEQYF,TGTGCCAGCAGCCAAGAGGCTGATGGTCGGTACGAGCAGTACTTC
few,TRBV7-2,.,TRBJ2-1,CASKSAQIYNEQFF,TGTGCCAGCAAGAGCGCTCAGATCTACAATGAGCAGTTCTTC
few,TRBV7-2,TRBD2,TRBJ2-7,CASSFQDLAGKYEQYF,TGTGCCAGCAGCTTTCAAGACTTAGCGGGGAAATACGAGCAGTACTTC
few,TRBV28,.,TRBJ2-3,CASSLGDTQYF,TGTGCCAGCAGTTTAGGGGATACGCAGTATTTT
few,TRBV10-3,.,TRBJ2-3,CAISDSNTDTQYF,TGTGCCATCAGTGACAGCAACACAGATACGCAGTATTTT
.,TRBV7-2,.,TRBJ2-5,CASSLVGTQYF,TGTGCCAGCAGCTTGGTAGGGACCCAGTACTTC
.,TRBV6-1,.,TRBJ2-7,CASSGGTSHPYEQYF,TGTGCCAGCAGTGGAGGGACAAGTCACCCCTACGAGCAGTACTTC
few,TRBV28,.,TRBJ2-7,CASSFKRLYGYEQYF,TGTGCCAGCAGTTTCAAGCGACTCTACGGGTACGAGCAGTACTTC
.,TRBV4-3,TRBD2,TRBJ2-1,CASSQDEGRGRYGEQFF,TGCGCCAGCAGCCAAGACGAAGGGCGGGGGAGGTACGGTGAGCAGTTCTTC
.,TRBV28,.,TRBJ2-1,CASRRGDLNNEQFF,TGTGCCAGCAGAAGAGGGGACCTTAACAATGAGCAGTTCTTC
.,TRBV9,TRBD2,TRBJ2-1,CASSVGGAGWATNEQFF,TGTGCCAGCAGCGTAGGAGGAGCGGGGTGGGCTACCAATGAGCAGTTCTTC
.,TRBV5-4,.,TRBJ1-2,CASSLRQAGDYGYTF,TGTGCCAGCAGCTTACGACAGGCAGGGGACTATGGCTACACCTTC
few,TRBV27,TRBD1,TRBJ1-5,CASSPGQGSYVNQPQHF,TGTGCCAGCAGCCCGGGACAGGGTAGTTACGTTAATCAGCCCCAGCATTTT
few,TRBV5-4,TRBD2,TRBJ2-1,CASSLGRRAGGYHNEQFF,TGTGCCAGCAGCTTGGGACGGCGAGCGGGAGGGTACCACAATGAGCAGTTCTTC
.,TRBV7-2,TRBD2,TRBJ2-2,CASSLTSGSRGELFF,TGTGCCAGCAGCTTAACTAGCGGGAGTAGGGGGGAGCTGTTTTTT
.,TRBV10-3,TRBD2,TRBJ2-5,CAISGTSGQETQYF,TGTGCCATCAGTGGGACTAGCGGGCAAGAGACCCAGTACTTC
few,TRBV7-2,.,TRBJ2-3,CASSSRTATDTQYF,TGTGCCAGCAGTTCCCGGACTGCCACAGATACGCAGTATTTT
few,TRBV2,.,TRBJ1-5,CASRDTGSNQPQHF,TGTGCCAGCAGGGATACAGGTTCCAATCAGCCCCAGCATTTT
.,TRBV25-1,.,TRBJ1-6,CASGPGTLFLPLHF,TGTGCCAGCGGTCCCGGGACGTTGTTTCTACCCCTCCACTTT
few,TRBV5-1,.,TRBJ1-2,CASSLRPGPANYTF,TGCGCCAGCAGCTTGAGGCCGGGGCCCGCTAACTACACCTTC
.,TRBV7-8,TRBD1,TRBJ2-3,CASSPRDRGQDTQYF,TGTGCCAGCAGCCCAAGGGACAGGGGGCAAGATACGCAGTATTTT